The present entry profiles one TCR beta chain with its context. The junction departs from the called germline gene at one end, perhaps through a read error. The data are from a study of shared clonotypes between healthy human individuals. CDR1 and CDR2 from the germline V gene are SGHAT and FQDESV (reference sequence). The CDR3 is 15 residues long. This table comes from immunoSEQ multiplex PCR, and its TCRdb copy is limited to in-frame clones, with some not included. The sample carries about 300,000 clones, under 80% recorded once. The gene calls are TRBV11-1 and TRBJ2-7; D possibly corresponds to TRBD2 (6 bases). This TCR derives from a man aged 25 to 40 in good health. Material for sequencing was memory CD4+ T cells sorted from blood. Described subset: CD45RA-negative fraction. As DNA, the CDR3 is TGTGCCAGCAGCTTAAACCGGGACTCTACCTACGTGCAGTACTTC. Translating it yields CASSLNRDSTYVQYF.